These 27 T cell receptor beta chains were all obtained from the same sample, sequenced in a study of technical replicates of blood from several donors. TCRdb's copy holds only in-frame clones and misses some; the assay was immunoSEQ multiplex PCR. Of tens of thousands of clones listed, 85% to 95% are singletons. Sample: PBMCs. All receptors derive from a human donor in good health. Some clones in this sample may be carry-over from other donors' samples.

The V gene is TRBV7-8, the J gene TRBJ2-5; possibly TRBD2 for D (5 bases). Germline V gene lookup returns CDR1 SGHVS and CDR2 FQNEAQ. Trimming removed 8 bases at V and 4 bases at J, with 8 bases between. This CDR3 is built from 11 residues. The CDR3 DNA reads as TGTGCCAGCGGTGCGGGAGAGACCCAGTACTTC. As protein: CASGAGETQYF.

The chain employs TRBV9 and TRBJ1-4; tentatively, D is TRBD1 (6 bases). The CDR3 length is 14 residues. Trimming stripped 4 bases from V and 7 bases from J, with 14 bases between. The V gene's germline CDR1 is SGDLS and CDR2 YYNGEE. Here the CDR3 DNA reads TGTGCCAGCAGCTTGGGGGGGCTCGGTGAAAAACTGTTTTTT. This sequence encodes CASSLGGLGEKLFF.

The CDR3 DNA reads TGTGCCAGCAGCCTCCACGGGGGGCAGGAAAACTATGGCTACACCTTC. Residues: CASSLHGGQENYGYTF. The chain couples TRBV6-4 to TRBJ1-2, with a weak D call TRBD1 (6 bases). The V end lost 6 bases, the J end lost 2 bases, and 19 bases lay between the germline ends. The length of the CDR3 is 16 residues. CDR1 MRHNA and CDR2 SNTAGT come from the germline V gene.

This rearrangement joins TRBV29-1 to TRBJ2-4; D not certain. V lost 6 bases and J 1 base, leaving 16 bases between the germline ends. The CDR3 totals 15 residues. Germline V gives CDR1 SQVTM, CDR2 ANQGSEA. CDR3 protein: CSVLDTFWAKNIQYF. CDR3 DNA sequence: TGCAGCGTCCTTGATACATTTTGGGCCAAAAACATTCAGTACTTC.

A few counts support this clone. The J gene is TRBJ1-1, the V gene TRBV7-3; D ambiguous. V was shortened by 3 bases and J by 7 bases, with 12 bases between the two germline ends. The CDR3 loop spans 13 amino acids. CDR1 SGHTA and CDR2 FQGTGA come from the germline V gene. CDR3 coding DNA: TGTGCCAGCAGCTTTGCCAGTCCCGATGAAGCTTTCTTT. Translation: CASSFASPDEAFF.

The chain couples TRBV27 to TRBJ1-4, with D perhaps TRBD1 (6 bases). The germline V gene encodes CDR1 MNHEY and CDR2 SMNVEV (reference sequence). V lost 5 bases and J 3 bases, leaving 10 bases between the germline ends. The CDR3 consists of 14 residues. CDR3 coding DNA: TGTGCCAGCAGTCTACAGGGTGCTAATGAAAAACTGTTTTTT. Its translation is CASSLQGANEKLFF.

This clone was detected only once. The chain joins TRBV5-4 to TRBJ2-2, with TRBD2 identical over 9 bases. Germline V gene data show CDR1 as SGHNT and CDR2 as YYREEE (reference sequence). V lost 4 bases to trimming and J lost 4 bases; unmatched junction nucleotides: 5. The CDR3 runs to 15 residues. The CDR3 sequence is CASSRAGGSTGELFF. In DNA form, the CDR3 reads TGTGCCAGCAGCCGAGCGGGAGGCAGCACCGGGGAGCTGTTTTTT.

DNA of the CDR3: TGCGCCAGCAGTGAGGGGAGGGCATTAGCCAAAAACATTCAGTACTTC. Its translation is CASSEGRALAKNIQYF. The chain joins TRBV10-2 to TRBJ2-4; TRBD2 matches at 7 bases. The CDR3 extends over 16 amino acids. The germline CDR1 and CDR2 sequences are WSHSY and SAAADI. The trim removed 2 bases at V and 0 bases at J, leaving 4 bases unmatched.

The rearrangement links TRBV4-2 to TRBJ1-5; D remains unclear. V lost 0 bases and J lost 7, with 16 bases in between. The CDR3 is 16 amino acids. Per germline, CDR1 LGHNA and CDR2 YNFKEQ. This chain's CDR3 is CASSQDLSRREQPQHF. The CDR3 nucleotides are TGTGCCAGCAGCCAAGATCTAAGTAGGCGGGAGCAGCCCCAGCATTTT.

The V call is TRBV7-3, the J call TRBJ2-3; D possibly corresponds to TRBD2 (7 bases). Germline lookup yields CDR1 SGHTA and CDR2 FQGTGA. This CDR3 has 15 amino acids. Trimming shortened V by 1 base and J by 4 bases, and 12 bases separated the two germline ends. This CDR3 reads CASSLRIGGPDTQYF. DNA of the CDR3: TGTGCCAGCAGCTTAAGGATCGGGGGGCCAGATACGCAGTATTTT.

The CDR3 DNA sequence: TGTGCCACCAGCAGGGACAGGGCCATTATTGGCTACACCTTC. This sequence encodes CATSRDRAIIGYTF. The rearrangement uses TRBV15 and TRBJ1-2, with TRBD1 matching 8 bases. Germline V gene sequence: CDR1 LNHNV, CDR2 YYDKDF (reference sequence). This CDR3 has 14 residues. Trimming at V came to 3 bases and at J to 7 bases, leaving 7 bases not matched to a gene.

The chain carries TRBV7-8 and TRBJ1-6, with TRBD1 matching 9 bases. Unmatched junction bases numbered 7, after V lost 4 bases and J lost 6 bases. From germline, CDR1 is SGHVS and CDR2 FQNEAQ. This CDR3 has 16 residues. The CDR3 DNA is TGTGCCAGCAGCTCCTCCCCGGGACAGGGTAATTCACCCCTCCACTTT. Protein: CASSSSPGQGNSPLHF.

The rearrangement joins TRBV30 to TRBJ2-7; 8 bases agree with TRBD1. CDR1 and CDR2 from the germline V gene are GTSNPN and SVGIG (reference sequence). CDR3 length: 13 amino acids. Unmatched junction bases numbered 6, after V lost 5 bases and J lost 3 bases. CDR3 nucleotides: TGTGCCTGGGCCGTAACAGGGGGCTACGAGCAGTACTTC. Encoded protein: CAWAVTGGYEQYF.

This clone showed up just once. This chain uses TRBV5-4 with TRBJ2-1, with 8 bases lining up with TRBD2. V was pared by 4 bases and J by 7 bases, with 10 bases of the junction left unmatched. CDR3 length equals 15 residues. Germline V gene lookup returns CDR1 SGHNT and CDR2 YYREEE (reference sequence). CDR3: CASSRGLAASNEQFF. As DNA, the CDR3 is TGTGCCAGCAGCAGAGGACTAGCCGCTTCTAATGAGCAGTTCTTC.

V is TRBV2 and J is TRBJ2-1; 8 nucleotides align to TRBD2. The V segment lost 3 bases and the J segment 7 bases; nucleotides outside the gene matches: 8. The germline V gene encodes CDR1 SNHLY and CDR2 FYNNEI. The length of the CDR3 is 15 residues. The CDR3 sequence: CASSETSGGGNEQFF. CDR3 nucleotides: TGTGCCAGCAGTGAGACCAGCGGGGGTGGTAATGAGCAGTTCTTC.

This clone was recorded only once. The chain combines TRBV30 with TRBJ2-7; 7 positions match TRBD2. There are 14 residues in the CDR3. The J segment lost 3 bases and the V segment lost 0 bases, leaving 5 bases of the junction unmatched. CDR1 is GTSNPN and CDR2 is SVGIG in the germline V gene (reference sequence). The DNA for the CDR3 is TGTGCCTGGAGTGTAACTAGCGAGGGCTACGAGCAGTACTTC. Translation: CAWSVTSEGYEQYF.

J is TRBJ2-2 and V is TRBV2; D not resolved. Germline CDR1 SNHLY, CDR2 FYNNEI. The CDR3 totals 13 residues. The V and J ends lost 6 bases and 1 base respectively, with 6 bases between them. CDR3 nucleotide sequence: TGTGCCAGCAGCGGCGGGAACACCGGGGAGCTGTTTTTT. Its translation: CASSGGNTGELFF.

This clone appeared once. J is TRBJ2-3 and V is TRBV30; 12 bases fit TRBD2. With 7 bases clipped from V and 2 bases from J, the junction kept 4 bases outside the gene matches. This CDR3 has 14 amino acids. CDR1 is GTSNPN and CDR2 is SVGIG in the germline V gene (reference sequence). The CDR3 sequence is CASRTSGATDTQYF. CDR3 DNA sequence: TGTGCCTCAAGGACTAGCGGGGCCACAGATACGCAGTATTTT.

CDR3 sequence (DNA): TGTGCCAGCAGTTCAGGACTAGCGGGCTTTTACTTC. It is translated as CASSSGLAGFYF. The chain links TRBV6-5 to TRBJ2-7; 11 bases agree with TRBD2. The germline V gene encodes CDR1 MNHEY and CDR2 SVGAGI. This CDR3 is 12 amino acids long. Trimming took 4 bases from V and 13 from J; bases not matched to a gene: 6.

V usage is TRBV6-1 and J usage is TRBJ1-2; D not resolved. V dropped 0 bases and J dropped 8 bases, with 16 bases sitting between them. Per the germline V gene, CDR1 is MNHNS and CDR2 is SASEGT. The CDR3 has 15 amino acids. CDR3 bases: TGTGCCAGCAGTGAAGCGCTTTTATTTGCAGGCGGCTACACCTTC. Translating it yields CASSEALLFAGGYTF.

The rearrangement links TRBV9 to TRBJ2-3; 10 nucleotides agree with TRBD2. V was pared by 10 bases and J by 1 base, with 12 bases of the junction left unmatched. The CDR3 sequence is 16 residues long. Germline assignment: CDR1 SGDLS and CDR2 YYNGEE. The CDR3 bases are TGTGCCGGAAGGGCTAGCGGGAGTGGGGGCACAGATACGCAGTATTTT. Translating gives CAGRASGSGGTDTQYF.

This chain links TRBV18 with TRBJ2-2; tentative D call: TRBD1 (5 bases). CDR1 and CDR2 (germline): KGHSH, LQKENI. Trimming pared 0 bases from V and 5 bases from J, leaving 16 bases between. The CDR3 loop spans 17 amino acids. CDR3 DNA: TGTGCCAGCTCACCACCGATGCCAGGGTACCGAACCGGGGAGCTGTTTTTT. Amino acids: CASSPPMPGYRTGELFF.

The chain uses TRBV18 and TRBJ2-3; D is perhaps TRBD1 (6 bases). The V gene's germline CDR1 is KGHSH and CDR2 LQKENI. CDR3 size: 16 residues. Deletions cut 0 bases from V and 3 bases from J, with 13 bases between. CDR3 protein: CASSPPQGKGTDTQYF. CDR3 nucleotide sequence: TGTGCCAGCTCACCACCCCAGGGGAAAGGGACAGATACGCAGTATTTT.

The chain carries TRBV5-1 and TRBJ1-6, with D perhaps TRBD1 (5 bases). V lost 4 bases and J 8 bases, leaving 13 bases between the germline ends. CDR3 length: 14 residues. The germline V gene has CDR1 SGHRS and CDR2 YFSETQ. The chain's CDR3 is CASSERAQDSPLHF. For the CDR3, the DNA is TGCGCCAGCAGCGAAAGGGCACAGGATTCACCCCTCCACTTT.

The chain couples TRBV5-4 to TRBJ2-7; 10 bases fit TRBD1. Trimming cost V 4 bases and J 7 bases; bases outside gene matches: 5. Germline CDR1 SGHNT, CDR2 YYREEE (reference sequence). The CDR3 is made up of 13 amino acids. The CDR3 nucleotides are TGTGCCAGCAGCGTGGGACAGGGGATGGAGCAGTACTTC. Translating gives CASSVGQGMEQYF.

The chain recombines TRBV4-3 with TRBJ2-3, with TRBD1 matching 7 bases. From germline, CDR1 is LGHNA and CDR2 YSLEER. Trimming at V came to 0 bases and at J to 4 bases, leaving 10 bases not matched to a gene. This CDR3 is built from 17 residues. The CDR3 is CASSQDVLTQGADTQYF. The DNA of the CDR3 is TGCGCCAGCAGCCAAGATGTGCTGACCCAGGGGGCAGATACGCAGTATTTT.

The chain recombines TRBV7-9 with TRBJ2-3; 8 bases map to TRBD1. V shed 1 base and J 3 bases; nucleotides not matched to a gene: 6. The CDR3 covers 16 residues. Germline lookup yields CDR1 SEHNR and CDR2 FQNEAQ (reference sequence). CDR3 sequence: CASSLVSRGLTDTQYF. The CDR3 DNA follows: TGTGCCAGCAGCTTAGTCTCCAGGGGGCTAACAGATACGCAGTATTTT.